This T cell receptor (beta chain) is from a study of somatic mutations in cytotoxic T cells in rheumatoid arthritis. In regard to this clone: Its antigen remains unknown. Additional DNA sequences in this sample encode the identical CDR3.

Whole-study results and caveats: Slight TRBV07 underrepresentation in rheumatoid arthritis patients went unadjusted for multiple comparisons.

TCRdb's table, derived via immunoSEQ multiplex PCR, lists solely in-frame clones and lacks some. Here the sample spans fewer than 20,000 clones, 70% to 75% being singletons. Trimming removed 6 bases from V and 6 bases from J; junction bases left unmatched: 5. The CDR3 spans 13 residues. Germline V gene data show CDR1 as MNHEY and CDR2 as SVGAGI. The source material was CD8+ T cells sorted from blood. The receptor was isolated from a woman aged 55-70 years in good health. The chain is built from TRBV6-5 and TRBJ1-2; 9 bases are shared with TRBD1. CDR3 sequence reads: CASSYTGGDGYTF. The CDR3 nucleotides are TGTGCCAGCAGCTACACAGGGGGCGATGGCTACACCTTC.